Each of the 29 T cell receptor beta chains below was sequenced from the same sample in a study of blood T cell repertoires in COVID-19. Generated by immunoSEQ multiplex PCR, the TCRdb table keeps only in-frame clones and is missing some. The table includes some 63,000 clones, approximately 85% detected once. Sequenced sample: peripheral blood. These receptor sequences come from a human donor in a cohort sampled during active COVID-19.

The chain is built from TRBV7-2 and TRBJ1-4; D remains unclear. The CDR3 length is 15 residues. Trimming stripped 5 bases from V and 3 bases from J, with 13 bases between. Germline lookup yields CDR1 SGHTA and CDR2 FQGNSA. In DNA, the CDR3 is TGTGCCAGCAGCCTGGAACGGGTCTCTAATGAAAAACTGTTTTTT. Translation: CASSLERVSNEKLFF.

The chain has TRBV7-9 and TRBJ2-7, with 7 nucleotides matching TRBD1. V was pared by 5 bases and J by 4 bases, with 14 bases of the junction left unmatched. The length of the CDR3 is 16 residues. The germline CDR1 and CDR2 sequences are SEHNR and FQNEAQ (reference sequence). CDR3 DNA: TGTGCCAGCAGCCGATTGGGACAGAGGAGGCGGTACGAGCAGTACTTC. It is translated as CASSRLGQRRRYEQYF. Combining the CDR3 with reference TRBV7-9 and TRBJ2-7 gives the whole variable domain DTGVSQNPRHKITKRGQNVTFRCDPISEHNRLYWYRQTLGQGPEFLTYFQNEAQLEKSRLLSDRFSAERPKGSFSTLEIQRTEQGDSAMYLCASSRLGQRRRYEQYFGPGTRLTVT.

The gene calls are TRBV6-5 and TRBJ2-2; 9 bases map to TRBD1. The CDR3 totals 15 residues. The germline gives CDR1 MNHEY, CDR2 SVGAGI. V gave up 6 bases and J gave up 1 base; unmatched junction bases: 3. CDR3 loop: CASRPGQGNTGELFF. The CDR3 nucleotides read TGTGCCAGCAGACCGGGACAGGGGAACACCGGGGAGCTGTTTTTT.

The chain couples TRBV5-1 to TRBJ2-5; 8 bases line up with TRBD2. In germline, CDR1 is SGHRS, CDR2 YFSETQ. There are 16 residues in the CDR3. V lost 0 bases and J lost 2; bases outside the gene matches: 6. As DNA, the CDR3 is TGCGCCAGCAGCTTGGCTTCTAGCGGGCCACAAGAGACCCAGTACTTC. This encodes CASSLASSGPQETQYF.

The rearrangement joins TRBV18 to TRBJ2-7; maybe TRBD2 (6 bases). From germline, CDR1 is KGHSH and CDR2 LQKENI. V was trimmed by 1 base and J by 5 bases, leaving 15 bases between them. This CDR3 spans 15 amino acids. CDR3 bases: TGTGCCAGCTCACCACGGGGCGGGGTCGGTGACGAGCAGTACTTC. It encodes CASSPRGGVGDEQYF.

The V and J genes are TRBV3-1 (or the pseudogene TRBV3-2) and TRBJ1-2; D gene unclear. The germline V gene encodes CDR1 LGHDT and CDR2 YNNKEL (reference sequence). V was trimmed by 5 bases and J by 0 bases, leaving 7 bases between them. The CDR3 covers 13 residues. The CDR3 bases are TGTGCCAGCAGCTCAACACCTAACTATGGCTACACCTTC. Translated, it gives CASSSTPNYGYTF.

The gene calls are TRBV10-2 and TRBJ1-5, with a tentative D call TRBD1 (5 bases). Deletions cut 3 bases from V and 6 bases from J, with 15 bases between. Germline values: CDR1 WSHSY, CDR2 SAAADI. CDR3 length: 15 amino acids. Here the CDR3 DNA reads TGCGCCAGCAGTGATCCGCCAGGGAGGGGTCAGCCCCAGCATTTT. Translation: CASSDPPGRGQPQHF.

The chain links TRBV7-2 to TRBJ2-1; D is possibly TRBD1 (7 bases). The CDR3 has 15 residues. Trimming took 5 bases from V and 3 from J, leaving 14 bases between them. CDR1 is SGHTA and CDR2 is FQGNSA in the germline V gene. The CDR3 here is CASSPRGAIYNEQFF. The CDR3 DNA follows: TGTGCCAGCAGCCCCAGGGGGGCGATCTACAATGAGCAGTTCTTC.

The chain links TRBV7-9 to TRBJ2-3; no clear D. V lost 2 bases and J 6 bases, leaving 9 bases between the germline ends. The CDR3 runs to 13 residues. Germline V gene data show CDR1 as SEHNR and CDR2 as FQNEAQ (reference sequence). CDR3 bases: TGTGCCAGCAGCTTATTACTTTATGATACGCAGTATTTT. Encoded protein: CASSLLLYDTQYF.

This rearrangement joins TRBV19 to TRBJ1-1; tentatively, D is TRBD1 (6 bases). The CDR3 contains 13 residues. Germline CDR1 and CDR2: LNHDA and SQIVND (reference sequence). The V end lost 8 bases, the J end lost 4 bases, and 14 bases lay between the germline ends. The CDR3 loop is CASGEGGGTEAFF. The CDR3 nucleotides are TGTGCCAGTGGGGAGGGGGGCGGCACTGAAGCTTTCTTT.

The rearrangement joins TRBV27 to TRBJ1-1; maybe TRBD1 (5 bases). V was shortened by 3 bases and J by 7 bases, with 12 bases between the two germline ends. The germline V gene has CDR1 MNHEY and CDR2 SMNVEV (reference sequence). There are 13 residues in the CDR3. The CDR3 coding sequence is TGTGCCAGCAGTTTCCAGGGCCGAGGTGAAGCTTTCTTT. Translated, it gives CASSFQGRGEAFF.

The rearrangement links TRBV19 to TRBJ2-7, with a tentative D call TRBD1 (7 bases). There are 15 residues in the CDR3. Germline V gene lookup returns CDR1 LNHDA and CDR2 SQIVND (reference sequence). V lost 5 bases and J 2 bases, leaving 16 bases between the germline ends. CDR3 in amino acids: CASSPRRDRAYEQYF. The DNA for the CDR3 is TGTGCCAGTAGTCCTCGGCGGGACAGAGCCTACGAGCAGTACTTC.

The chain recombines TRBV29-1 with TRBJ2-4; 7 bases match TRBD1. After removal of 6 bases from V and 3 bases from J, the junction contained 8 bases not matched to a gene. CDR1 is SQVTM, CDR2 ANQGSEA, per germline. CDR3 length: 14 amino acids. The CDR3: CSVEPTGVKNIQYF. The CDR3 region has the DNA TGCAGCGTGGAACCAACAGGGGTCAAAAACATTCAGTACTTC.

The chain carries TRBV10-3 and TRBJ1-2; D ambiguous. Trimming cost V 10 bases and J 0 bases, with 9 bases left between them. The CDR3 covers 12 residues. Germline V gene lookup returns CDR1 ENHRY and CDR2 SYGVKD. The CDR3 DNA follows: TGTGCCACCGGAGGATCTAACTATGGCTACACCTTC. This sequence encodes CATGGSNYGYTF.

The V gene is TRBV29-1, the J gene TRBJ2-1; D is uncertain. Germline-derived CDR1 and CDR2 are SQVTM and ANQGSEA. There are 12 residues in the CDR3. The V end was cut by 6 bases, the J end by 4 bases, with 10 bases between. The chain's CDR3 is CSVTGEYNEQFF. The CDR3 nucleotides read TGCAGCGTGACCGGAGAGTACAATGAGCAGTTCTTC.

The V call is TRBV27, the J call TRBJ2-2; no firm D call. CDR3 length equals 14 residues. CDR1 and CDR2 from the germline V gene are MNHEY and SMNVEV (reference sequence). With 7 bases removed from V and 2 bases from J, the gap between germline ends came to 11 bases. CDR3 nucleotides: TGTGCCAGCATGGCGACAATCAACACCGGGGAGCTGTTTTTT. The encoded protein is CASMATINTGELFF.

The V call is TRBV7-8, the J call TRBJ1-2; D is possibly TRBD1 (5 bases). V lost 4 bases and J 3 bases, leaving 6 bases between the germline ends. The CDR3 loop spans 12 amino acids. The germline V gene has CDR1 SGHVS and CDR2 FQNEAQ. The CDR3 loop reads CASSSGHYGYTF. CDR3 nucleotides: TGTGCCAGCAGCTCAGGGCACTATGGCTACACCTTC.

The CDR3 reads CAWSRASGPQETQYF. Here the CDR3 DNA reads TGTGCCTGGAGTAGGGCTAGCGGGCCCCAAGAGACCCAGTACTTC. The J gene is TRBJ2-5, the V gene TRBV30, with 8 bases aligning to TRBD2. Germline values: CDR1 GTSNPN, CDR2 SVGIG (reference sequence). This CDR3 region has 15 residues. The V segment lost 2 bases and the J segment 1 base; nucleotides outside the gene matches: 6.

With respect to this clone: Other DNA sequences in the same sample also yield this CDR3. V usage is TRBV19 and J usage is TRBJ1-6; 11 nucleotides line up with TRBD1. In germline, CDR1 is LNHDA, CDR2 SQIVND (reference sequence). The CDR3 length is 15 residues. With V trimmed by 1 base and J by 9 bases, 2 bases remained unmatched. The CDR3 sequence is CASSIGGTGGSPLHF. DNA of the CDR3: TGTGCCAGTAGTATAGGAGGGACAGGGGGTTCACCCCTCCACTTT.

The CDR3 protein is CASSQRDGGYTF. The DNA for the CDR3 is TGTGCCAGCAGTCAACGGGATGGTGGCTACACCTTC. The gene calls are TRBV6-5 and TRBJ1-2; D remains unclear. CDR3 length equals 12 residues. Germline V gene lookup returns CDR1 MNHEY and CDR2 SVGAGI. Between the trimmed V and J ends, which lost 5 bases and 7 bases, there was a span of 11 bases.

The chain has TRBV7-2 and TRBJ2-2; 7 bases match TRBD2. This CDR3 contains 15 residues. Germline CDR1 SGHTA, CDR2 FQGNSA. The V segment lost 3 bases and the J segment 2 bases; nucleotides outside the gene matches: 3. CDR3 in DNA: TGTGCCAGCAGCTTCGGGGGGTTAAACACCGGGGAGCTGTTTTTT. This sequence encodes CASSFGGLNTGELFF.

This chain joins TRBV12-5 and TRBJ2-3; 9 nucleotides line up with TRBD1. The trim removed 6 bases at V and 1 base at J, leaving 8 bases unmatched. The CDR3 is 16 residues long. Germline V CDR1 and CDR2: LGHNT, FRNRAP. The CDR3 protein is CASGPPGQGRTDTQYF. The DNA for the CDR3 is TGTGCTAGTGGCCCTCCGGGACAGGGACGCACAGATACGCAGTATTTT.

This chain connects TRBV5-6 to TRBJ2-7; TRBD2 might be the D (5 bases). V lost 4 bases to trimming and J lost 2 bases, with 10 bases between them. The CDR3 contains 13 residues. Germline lookup yields CDR1 SGHDT and CDR2 YYEEEE. The CDR3 coding sequence is TGTGCCAGCAGCAGGGAGCAGCCCTACGAGCAGTACTTC. Translating gives CASSREQPYEQYF.

This chain connects TRBV3-1 (or the pseudogene TRBV3-2) to TRBJ1-1; 7 nucleotides agree with TRBD1. CDR1 LGHDT and CDR2 YNNKEL come from the germline V gene (reference sequence). The CDR3 is made up of 14 amino acids. V shed 4 bases, J shed 9 bases, and the junction held 11 bases outside the gene matches. CDR3 amino acids: CASSPGTAHGKAFF. CDR3 in DNA: TGTGCCAGCAGCCCCGGGACAGCCCACGGAAAAGCTTTCTTT.

This chain links TRBV11-3 with TRBJ2-7; D remains ambiguous. V lost 3 bases and J 3 bases, leaving 9 bases between the germline ends. This CDR3 has 13 amino acids. Germline V gene sequence: CDR1 SGHNT, CDR2 YENEEA. The CDR3 DNA follows: TGTGCCAGCAGCTTCGAGTCGGGCTACGAGCAGTACTTC. Amino acid sequence: CASSFESGYEQYF.

The rearrangement links TRBV7-9 to TRBJ2-5; TRBD2 agrees at 8 bases. Germline values: CDR1 SEHNR, CDR2 FQNEAQ (reference sequence). This CDR3 is built from 13 residues. V lost 9 bases to trimming and J lost 3 bases; unmatched junction nucleotides: 6. CDR3: CARKAGAEETQYF. The CDR3 bases are TGTGCCAGAAAAGCGGGGGCCGAAGAGACCCAGTACTTC.

V and J are TRBV9 and TRBJ2-2; D might be TRBD1 (5 bases). Trimming stripped 0 bases from V and 0 bases from J, with 9 bases between. CDR1 is SGDLS and CDR2 is YYNGEE in the germline V gene. The CDR3 runs 16 residues. CDR3 amino acids: CASSVGGRANTGELFF. The CDR3 DNA is TGTGCCAGCAGCGTAGGAGGCAGGGCGAACACCGGGGAGCTGTTTTTT.

The V call is TRBV6-5, the J call TRBJ1-5; D uncertain. With 10 bases removed from V and 1 base from J, the gap between germline ends came to 8 bases. CDR1 and CDR2 (germline): MNHEY, SVGAGI. The CDR3 is 12 residues long. CDR3 sequence reads: CATGESNQPQHF. The CDR3 DNA follows: TGTGCCACCGGGGAAAGCAATCAGCCCCAGCATTTT.

J is TRBJ1-1 and V is TRBV12-3 or TRBV12-4; TRBD1 matches at 7 bases. J gave up 11 bases and V 6 bases, and 9 bases lay outside the gene matches. The CDR3 has 12 amino acids. The CDR3 spells CASSAGGSAAFF. CDR3 DNA sequence: TGTGCCAGCAGCGCAGGGGGGTCGGCGGCTTTCTTT.